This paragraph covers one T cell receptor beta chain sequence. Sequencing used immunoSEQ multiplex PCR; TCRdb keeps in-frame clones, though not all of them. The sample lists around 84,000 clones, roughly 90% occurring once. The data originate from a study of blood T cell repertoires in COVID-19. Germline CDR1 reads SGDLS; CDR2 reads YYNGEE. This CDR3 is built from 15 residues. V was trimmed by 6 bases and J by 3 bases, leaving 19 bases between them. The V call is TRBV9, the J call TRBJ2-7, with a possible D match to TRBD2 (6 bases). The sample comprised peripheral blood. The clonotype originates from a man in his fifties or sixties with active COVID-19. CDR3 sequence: CASNTNRDCHYEQYF. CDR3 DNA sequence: TGTGCCAGCAACACAAACCGGGACTGCCACTACGAGCAGTACTTC.